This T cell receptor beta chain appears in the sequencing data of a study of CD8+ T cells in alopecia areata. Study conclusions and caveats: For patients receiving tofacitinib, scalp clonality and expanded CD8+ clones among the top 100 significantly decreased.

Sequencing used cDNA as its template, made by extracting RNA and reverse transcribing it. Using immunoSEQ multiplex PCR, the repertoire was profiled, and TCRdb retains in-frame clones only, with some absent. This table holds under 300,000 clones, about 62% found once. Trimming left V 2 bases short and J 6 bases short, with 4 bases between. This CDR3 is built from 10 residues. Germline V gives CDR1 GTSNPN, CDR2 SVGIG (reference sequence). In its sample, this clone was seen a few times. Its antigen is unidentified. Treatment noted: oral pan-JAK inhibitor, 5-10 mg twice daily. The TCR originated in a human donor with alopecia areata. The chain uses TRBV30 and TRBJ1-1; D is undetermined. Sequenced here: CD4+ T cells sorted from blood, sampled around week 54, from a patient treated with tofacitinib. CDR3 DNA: TGTGCCTGGAGTCGCGCTGAAGCTTTCTTT. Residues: CAWSRAEAFF. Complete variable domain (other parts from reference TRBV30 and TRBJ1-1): SQTIHQWPATLVQPVGSPLSLECTVEGTSNPNLYWYRQAAGRGLQLLFYSVGIGQISSEVPQNLSASRPQDRQFILSSKKLLLSDSGFYLCAWSRAEAFFGQGTRLTVV.